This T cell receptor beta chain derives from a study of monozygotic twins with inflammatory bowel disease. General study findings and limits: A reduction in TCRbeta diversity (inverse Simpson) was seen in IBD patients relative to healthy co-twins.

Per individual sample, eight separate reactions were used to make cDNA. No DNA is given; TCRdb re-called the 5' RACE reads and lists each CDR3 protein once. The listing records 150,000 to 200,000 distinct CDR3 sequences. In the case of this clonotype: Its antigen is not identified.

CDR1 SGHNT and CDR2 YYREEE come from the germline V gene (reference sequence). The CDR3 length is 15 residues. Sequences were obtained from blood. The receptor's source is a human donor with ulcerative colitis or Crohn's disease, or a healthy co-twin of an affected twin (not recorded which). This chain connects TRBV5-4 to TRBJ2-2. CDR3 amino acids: CASSLSRANTGELFF.